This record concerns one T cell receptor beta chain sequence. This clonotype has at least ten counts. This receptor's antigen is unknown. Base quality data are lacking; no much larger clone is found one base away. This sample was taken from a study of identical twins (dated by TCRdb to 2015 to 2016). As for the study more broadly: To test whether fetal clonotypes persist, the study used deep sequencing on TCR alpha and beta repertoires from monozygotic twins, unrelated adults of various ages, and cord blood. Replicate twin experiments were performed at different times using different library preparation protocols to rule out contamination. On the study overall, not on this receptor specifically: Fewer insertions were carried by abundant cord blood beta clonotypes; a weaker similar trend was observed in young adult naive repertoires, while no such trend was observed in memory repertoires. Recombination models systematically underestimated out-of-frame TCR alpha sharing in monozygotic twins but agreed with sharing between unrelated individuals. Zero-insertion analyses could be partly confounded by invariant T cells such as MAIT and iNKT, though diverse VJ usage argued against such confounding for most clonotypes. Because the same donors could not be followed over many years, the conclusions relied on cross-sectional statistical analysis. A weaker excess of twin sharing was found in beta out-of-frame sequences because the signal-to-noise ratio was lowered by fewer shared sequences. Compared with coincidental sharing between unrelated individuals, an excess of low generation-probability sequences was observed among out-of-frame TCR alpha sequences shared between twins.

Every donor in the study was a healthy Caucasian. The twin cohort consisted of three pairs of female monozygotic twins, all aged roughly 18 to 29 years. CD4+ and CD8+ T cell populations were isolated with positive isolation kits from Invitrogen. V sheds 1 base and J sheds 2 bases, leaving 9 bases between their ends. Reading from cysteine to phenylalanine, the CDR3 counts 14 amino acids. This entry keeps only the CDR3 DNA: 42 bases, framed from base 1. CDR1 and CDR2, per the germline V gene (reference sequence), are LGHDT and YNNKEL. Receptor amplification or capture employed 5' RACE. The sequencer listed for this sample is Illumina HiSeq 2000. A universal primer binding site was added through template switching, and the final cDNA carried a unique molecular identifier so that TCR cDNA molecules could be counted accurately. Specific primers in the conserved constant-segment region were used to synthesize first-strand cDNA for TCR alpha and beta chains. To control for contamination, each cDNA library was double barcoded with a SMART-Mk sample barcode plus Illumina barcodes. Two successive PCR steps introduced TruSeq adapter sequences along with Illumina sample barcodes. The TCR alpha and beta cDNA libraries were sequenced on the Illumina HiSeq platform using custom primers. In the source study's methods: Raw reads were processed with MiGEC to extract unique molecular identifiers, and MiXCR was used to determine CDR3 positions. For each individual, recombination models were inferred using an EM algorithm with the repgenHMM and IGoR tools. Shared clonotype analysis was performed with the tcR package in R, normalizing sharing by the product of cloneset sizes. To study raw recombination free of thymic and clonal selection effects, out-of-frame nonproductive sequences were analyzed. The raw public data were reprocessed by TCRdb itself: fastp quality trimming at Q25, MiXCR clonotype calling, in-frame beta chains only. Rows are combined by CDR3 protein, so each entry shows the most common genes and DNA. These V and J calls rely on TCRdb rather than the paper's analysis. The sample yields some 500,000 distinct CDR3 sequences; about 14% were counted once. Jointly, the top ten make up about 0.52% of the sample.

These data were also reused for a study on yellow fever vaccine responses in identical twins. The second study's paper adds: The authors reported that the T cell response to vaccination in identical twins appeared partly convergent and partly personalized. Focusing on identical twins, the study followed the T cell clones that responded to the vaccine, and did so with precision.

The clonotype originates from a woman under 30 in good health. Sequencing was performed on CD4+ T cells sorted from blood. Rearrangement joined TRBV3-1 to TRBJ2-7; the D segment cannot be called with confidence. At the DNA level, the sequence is TGTGCCAGCAGCCAAGCTAGTATCCCCTACGAGCAGTACTTC. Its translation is CASSQASIPYEQYF.